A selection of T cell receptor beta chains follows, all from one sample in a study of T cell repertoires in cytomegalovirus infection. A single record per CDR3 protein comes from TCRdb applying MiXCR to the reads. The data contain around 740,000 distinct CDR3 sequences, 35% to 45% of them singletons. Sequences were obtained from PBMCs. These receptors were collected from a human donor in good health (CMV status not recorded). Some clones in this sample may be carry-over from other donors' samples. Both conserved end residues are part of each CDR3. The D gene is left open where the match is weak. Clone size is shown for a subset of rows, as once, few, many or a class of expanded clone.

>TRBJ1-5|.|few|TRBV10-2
TGCGCCAGCAGTGAGTCGGAGGAAGGGTTCCAGCATTTT
CASSESEEGFQHF
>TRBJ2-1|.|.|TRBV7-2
TGTGCCAGCAGCTATACTACCTACAATGAGCAGTTCTTC
CASSYTTYNEQFF
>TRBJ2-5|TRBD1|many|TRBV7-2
TGTGCCAGCAGCTCACAAGGACAGGGAGAGACCCAGTACTTC
CASSSQGQGETQYF
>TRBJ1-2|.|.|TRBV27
TGTGCCAGCAGTTTATCGGTGGGGGGATCGGGCGGCTACACCTTC
CASSLSVGGSGGYTF
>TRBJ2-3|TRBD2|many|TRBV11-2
TGTGCCAGCAGCCCAGGACTAGCGGGGAGGTCAGATACGCAGTATTTT
CASSPGLAGRSDTQYF
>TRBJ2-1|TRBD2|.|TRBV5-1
TGCGCCAGCAGCTTGGTACCGGGACTAGCGGGAGGGAGTGCCTATGAGCAGTTCTTC
CASSLVPGLAGGSAYEQFF
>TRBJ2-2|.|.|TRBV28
TGTGCCAGCAGTTTAGCCATCGGGAGTCAGACCGGGGAGCTGTTTTTT
CASSLAIGSQTGELFF
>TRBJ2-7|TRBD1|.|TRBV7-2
TGTGCCATCAGCTTAGAAGGGCAGGGGGCCTACGAGCAGTACTTC
CAISLEGQGAYEQYF
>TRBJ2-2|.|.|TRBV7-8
TGTGTCAGCAGCCCGTACCCTCTTATCGGTCGTGACACCGGGGAGCTGTTTTTT
CVSSPYPLIGRDTGELFF
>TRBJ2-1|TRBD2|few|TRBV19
TGTGCCAGTAGCCCGGGACTAGCGGCCAATGAGCAGTTCTTC
CASSPGLAANEQFF
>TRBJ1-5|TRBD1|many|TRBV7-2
TGTGCCAGCAGCCCGGGACAGGGCTCCTATAGCAATCAGCCCCAGCATTTT
CASSPGQGSYSNQPQHF
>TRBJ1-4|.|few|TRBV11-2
TGTGCCAGCAGCTTAGGCCTCACAGGTTACGAAAAACTGTTTTTT
CASSLGLTGYEKLFF
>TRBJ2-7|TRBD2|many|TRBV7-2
TGTGCCAGCAGCCCGGGAGGCGGGAGATCCTACGAGCAGTACTTC
CASSPGGGRSYEQYF
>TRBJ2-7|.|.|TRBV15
TGTGCCACCAGCAGGGAGACAGGCTACGAGCAGTACTTC
CATSRETGYEQYF
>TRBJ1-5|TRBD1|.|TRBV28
TGTGCCAGCAGTTTTAGAGGGCAGGGGGTCAATCAGCCCCAGCATTTT
CASSFRGQGVNQPQHF
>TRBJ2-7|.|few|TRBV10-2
TGCGCCAGCAGTGAGTCGGAAGGGTCTTTTCTCTACGAGCAGTACTTC
CASSESEGSFLYEQYF
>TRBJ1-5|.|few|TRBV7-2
TGTGCCAGCAGCTTAGCCAGTTTAAGCAATCAGCCCCAGCATTTT
CASSLASLSNQPQHF
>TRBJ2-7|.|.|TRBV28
TGTGCCAGCTTGATACACAGGGAACAGTCCTACGAGCAGTACTTC
CASLIHREQSYEQYF
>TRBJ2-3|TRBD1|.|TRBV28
TGTGCCAGCAGTCCCCCGGACAGGGGGTTTCAGGGTACGCAGTATTTT
CASSPPDRGFQGTQYF
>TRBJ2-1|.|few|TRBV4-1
TGCGCCAGCAGCCCGGGAGGACAGGCATCTAACTTC
CASSPGGQASNF
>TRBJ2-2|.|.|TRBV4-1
TGCGCCAGCAGCCAGAGGGGAATGAACACCGGGGAGCTGTTTTTT
CASSQRGMNTGELFF
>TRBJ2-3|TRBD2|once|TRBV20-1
TGCAGTGCTAGAGATGGGGGGGGACTCTTCACAGATACGCAGTATTTT
CSARDGGGLFTDTQYF
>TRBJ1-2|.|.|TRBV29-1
TGCAGCGTTGGTCATTGGTCGCTGGGAGACTATGGCTACACCTTC
CSVGHWSLGDYGYTF
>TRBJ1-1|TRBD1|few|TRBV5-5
TGTGCCAGCAGTGACAGGGGCCGGGGGACTGAAGCTTTCTTT
CASSDRGRGTEAFF
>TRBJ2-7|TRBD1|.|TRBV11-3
TGTGCCAGCAGTTCGGGACAGGGGGTTTACGAGCAGTACTTC
CASSSGQGVYEQYF
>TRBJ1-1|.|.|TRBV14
TGTGCCAGCAGCCCACGGGGCCCAGTGAGGACTGAAGCTTTCTTT
CASSPRGPVRTEAFF
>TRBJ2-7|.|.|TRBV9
TGTGCCAGCAGCGTAGCGCATGGGGTTGGAGACGAGCAGTACTTC
CASSVAHGVGDEQYF
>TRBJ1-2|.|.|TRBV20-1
TGCAGTGCAAGCTATCTCCCCGGCGACATTGACTATGGCTACACCTTC
CSASYLPGDIDYGYTF
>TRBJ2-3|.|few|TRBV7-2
TGTGCCAGCAGCTTACAAGCGGCCCGGGCCACAAATACGCAGTATTTT
CASSLQAARATNTQYF
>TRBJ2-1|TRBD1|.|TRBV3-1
TGTGCCAGCAGCCGAAGGACAGGGGCTGGCAATGAGCAGTTCTTC
CASSRRTGAGNEQFF
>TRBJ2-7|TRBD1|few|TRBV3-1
TGTGCCAGCAGCCTCCTTGGACAGGGTGTCTCCGAGCAGTACTTC
CASSLLGQGVSEQYF
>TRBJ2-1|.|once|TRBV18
TGTGCCAGCTCATCCGGGGGTTGGTTGCAGTTCTTC
CASSSGGWLQFF